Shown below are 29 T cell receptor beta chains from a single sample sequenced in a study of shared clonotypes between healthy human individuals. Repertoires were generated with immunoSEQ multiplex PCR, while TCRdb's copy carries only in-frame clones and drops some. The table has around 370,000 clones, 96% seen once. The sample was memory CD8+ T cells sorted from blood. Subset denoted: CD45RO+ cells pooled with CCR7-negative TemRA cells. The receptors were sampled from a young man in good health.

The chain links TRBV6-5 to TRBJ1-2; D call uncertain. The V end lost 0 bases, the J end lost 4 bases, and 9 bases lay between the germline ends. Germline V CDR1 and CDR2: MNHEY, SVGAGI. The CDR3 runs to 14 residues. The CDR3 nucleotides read TGTGCCAGCAGTTACTCTTCGCAGACCTATGGCTACACCTTC. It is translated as CASSYSSQTYGYTF.

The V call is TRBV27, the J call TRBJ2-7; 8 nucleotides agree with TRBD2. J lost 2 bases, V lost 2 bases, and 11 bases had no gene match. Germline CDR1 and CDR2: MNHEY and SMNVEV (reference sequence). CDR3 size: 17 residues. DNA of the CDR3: TGTGCCAGCAGTTTAATGCGGGGGACGGGAGGGCCCTACGAGCAGTACTTC. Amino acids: CASSLMRGTGGPYEQYF.

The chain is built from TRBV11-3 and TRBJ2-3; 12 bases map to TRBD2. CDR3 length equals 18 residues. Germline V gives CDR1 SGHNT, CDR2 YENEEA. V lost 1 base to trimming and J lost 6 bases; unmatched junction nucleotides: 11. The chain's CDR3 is CASSLGARTSGETDTQYF. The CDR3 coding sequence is TGTGCCAGCAGCTTAGGGGCCAGGACTAGCGGGGAGACTGATACGCAGTATTTT.

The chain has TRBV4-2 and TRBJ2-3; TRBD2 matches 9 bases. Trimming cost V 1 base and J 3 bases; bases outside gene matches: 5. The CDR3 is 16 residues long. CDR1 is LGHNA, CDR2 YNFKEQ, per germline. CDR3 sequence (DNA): TGTGCCAGCAGCCAAGTTAGCGGGAGTTCGACAGATACGCAGTATTTT. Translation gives CASSQVSGSSTDTQYF.

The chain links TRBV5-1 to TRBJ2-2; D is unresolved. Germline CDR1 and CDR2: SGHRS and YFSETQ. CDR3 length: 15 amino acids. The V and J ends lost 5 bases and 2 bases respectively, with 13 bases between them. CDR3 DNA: TGCGCCAGCAGTATCGGCCGTTTAAACACCGGGGAGCTGTTTTTT. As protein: CASSIGRLNTGELFF.

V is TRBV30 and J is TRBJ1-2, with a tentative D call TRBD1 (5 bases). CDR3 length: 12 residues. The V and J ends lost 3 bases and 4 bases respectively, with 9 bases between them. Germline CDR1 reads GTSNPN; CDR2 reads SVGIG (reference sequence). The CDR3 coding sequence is TGTGCCTGGAGGCAGGGTATCTATGGCTACACCTTC. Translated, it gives CAWRQGIYGYTF.

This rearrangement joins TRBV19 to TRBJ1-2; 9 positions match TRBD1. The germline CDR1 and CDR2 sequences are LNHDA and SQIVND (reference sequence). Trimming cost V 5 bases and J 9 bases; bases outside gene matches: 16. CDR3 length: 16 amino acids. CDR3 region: CASSLLPGQGRVSYTF. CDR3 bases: TGTGCCAGTAGTCTACTCCCGGGACAGGGCAGAGTGAGCTACACCTTC.

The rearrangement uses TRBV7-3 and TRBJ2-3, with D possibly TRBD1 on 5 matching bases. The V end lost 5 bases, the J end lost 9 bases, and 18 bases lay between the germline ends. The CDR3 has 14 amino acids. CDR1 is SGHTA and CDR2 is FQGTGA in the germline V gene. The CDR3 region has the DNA TGTGCCAGCAGCCCCGCGGTTCTTACAGGCACGCAGTATTTT. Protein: CASSPAVLTGTQYF.

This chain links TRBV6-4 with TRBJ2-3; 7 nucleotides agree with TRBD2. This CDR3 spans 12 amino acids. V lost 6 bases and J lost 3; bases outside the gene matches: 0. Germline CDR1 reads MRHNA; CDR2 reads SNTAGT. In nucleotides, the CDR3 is TGTGCCAGCAGGGGACTAACAGATACGCAGTATTTT. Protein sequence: CASRGLTDTQYF.

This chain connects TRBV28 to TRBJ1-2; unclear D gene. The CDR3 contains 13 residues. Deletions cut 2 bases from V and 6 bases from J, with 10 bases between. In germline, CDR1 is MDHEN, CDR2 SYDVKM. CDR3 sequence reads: CASSLVPGNGYTF. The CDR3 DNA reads TGTGCCAGCAGTTTAGTTCCTGGGAATGGCTACACCTTC.

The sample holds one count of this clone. The CDR3 coding sequence is TGTGCCAGCAGCGTAGCGACAGGGGTTGAAGAGACCCAGTACTTC. Amino acids: CASSVATGVEETQYF. The chain carries TRBV9 and TRBJ2-5, with 8 positions matching TRBD1. In germline, CDR1 is SGDLS, CDR2 YYNGEE. V lost 0 bases to trimming and J lost 3 bases; unmatched junction nucleotides: 4. The CDR3 has 15 residues.

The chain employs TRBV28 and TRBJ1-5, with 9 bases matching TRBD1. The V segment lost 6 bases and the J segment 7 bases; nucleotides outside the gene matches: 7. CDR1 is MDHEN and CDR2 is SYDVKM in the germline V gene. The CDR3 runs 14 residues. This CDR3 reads CASSLQGAWQPQHF. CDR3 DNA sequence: TGTGCCAGCAGCCTACAGGGGGCCTGGCAGCCCCAGCATTTT. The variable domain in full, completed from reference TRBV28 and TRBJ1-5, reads DVKVTQSSRYLVKRTGEKVFLECVQDMDHENMFWYRQDPGLGLRLIYFSYDVKMKEKGDIPEGYSVSREKKERFSLILESASTNQTSMYLCASSLQGAWQPQHFGDGTRLSIL.

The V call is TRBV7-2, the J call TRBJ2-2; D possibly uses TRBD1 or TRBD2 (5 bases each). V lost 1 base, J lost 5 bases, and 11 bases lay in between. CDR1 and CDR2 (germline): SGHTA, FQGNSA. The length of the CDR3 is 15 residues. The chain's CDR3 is CASSLVSGRTGELFF. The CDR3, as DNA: TGTGCCAGCAGCTTAGTGTCGGGACGGACCGGGGAGCTGTTTTTT.

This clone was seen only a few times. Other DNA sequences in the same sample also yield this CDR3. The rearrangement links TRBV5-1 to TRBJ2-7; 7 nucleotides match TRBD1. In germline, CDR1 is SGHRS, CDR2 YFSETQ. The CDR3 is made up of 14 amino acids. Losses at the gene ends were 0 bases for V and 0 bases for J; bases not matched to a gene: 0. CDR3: CASSLGQGSYEQYF. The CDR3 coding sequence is TGCGCCAGCAGCTTGGGACAGGGCTCCTACGAGCAGTACTTC.

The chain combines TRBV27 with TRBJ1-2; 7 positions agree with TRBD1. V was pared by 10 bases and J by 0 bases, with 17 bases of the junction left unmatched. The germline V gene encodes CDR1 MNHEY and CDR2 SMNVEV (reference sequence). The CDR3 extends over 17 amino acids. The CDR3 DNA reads TGTGCCACTTGGAGCTTTCTCCCGGGACAGACTAACTATGGCTACACCTTC. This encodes CATWSFLPGQTNYGYTF.

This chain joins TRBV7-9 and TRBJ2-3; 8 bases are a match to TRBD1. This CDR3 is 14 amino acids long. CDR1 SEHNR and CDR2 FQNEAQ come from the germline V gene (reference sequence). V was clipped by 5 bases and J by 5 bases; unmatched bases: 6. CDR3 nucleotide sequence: TGTGCCAGCAGCCCAGCGGACAGGGTAGATACGCAGTATTTT. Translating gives CASSPADRVDTQYF.

In nucleotides, the CDR3 is TGTGCCAGCAGTTCTATAGCGGGAACCTACGAGCAGTACTTC. This gives the protein CASSSIAGTYEQYF. The V call is TRBV2, the J call TRBJ2-7; 8 nucleotides match TRBD2. The CDR3 spans 14 residues. Germline V gene lookup returns CDR1 SNHLY and CDR2 FYNNEI. V gave up 5 bases and J gave up 2 bases; unmatched junction bases: 5.

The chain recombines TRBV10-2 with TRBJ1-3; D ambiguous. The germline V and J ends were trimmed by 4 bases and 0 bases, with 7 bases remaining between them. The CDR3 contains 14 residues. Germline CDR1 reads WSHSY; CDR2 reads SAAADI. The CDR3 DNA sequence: TGCGCCAGCAGTGGGCCTTCCTCTGGAAACACCATATATTTT. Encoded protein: CASSGPSSGNTIYF.

In DNA form, the CDR3 reads TGTGCCAGCAGCTTACACGAGACAGGGGGCGCCCAGCCCCAGCATTTT. Protein: CASSLHETGGAQPQHF. The rearrangement uses TRBV7-2 and TRBJ1-5; TRBD1 matches 10 bases. Germline V CDR1 and CDR2: SGHTA, FQGNSA. The CDR3 has 16 amino acids. V shed 2 bases, J shed 7 bases, and the junction held 8 bases outside the gene matches.

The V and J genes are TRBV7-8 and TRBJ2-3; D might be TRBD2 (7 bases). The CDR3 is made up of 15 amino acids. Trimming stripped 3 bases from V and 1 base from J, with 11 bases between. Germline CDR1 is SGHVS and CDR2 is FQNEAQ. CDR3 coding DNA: TGTGCCAGCAGCTTCAGGGAGGGGGGCACAGATACGCAGTATTTT. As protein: CASSFREGGTDTQYF. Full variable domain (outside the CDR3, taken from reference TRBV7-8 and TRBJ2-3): GAGVSQSPRYKVAKRGQDVALRCDPISGHVSLFWYQQALGQGPEFLTYFQNEAQLDKSGLPSDRFFAERPEGSVSTLKIQRTQQEDSAVYLCASSFREGGTDTQYFGPGTRLTVL.

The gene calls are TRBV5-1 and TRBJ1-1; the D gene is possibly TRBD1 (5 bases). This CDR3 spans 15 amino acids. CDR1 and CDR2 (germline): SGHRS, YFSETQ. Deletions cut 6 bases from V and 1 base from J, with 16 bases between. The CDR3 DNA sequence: TGCGCCAGCATGAGAGGACAAATTGGGAACACTGAAGCTTTCTTT. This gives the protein CASMRGQIGNTEAFF.

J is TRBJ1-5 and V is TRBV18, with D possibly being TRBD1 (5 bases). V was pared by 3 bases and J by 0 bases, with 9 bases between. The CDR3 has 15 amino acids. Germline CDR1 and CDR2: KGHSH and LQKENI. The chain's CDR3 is CASSPTVNSNQPQHF. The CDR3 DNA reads TGTGCCAGCTCACCGACAGTTAATAGCAATCAGCCCCAGCATTTT.

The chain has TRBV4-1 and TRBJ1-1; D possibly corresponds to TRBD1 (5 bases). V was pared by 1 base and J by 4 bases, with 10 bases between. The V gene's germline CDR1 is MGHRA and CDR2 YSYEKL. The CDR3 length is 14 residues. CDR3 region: CASSQAPGTTEAFF. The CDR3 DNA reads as TGCGCCAGCAGCCAAGCCCCAGGGACCACTGAAGCTTTCTTT.

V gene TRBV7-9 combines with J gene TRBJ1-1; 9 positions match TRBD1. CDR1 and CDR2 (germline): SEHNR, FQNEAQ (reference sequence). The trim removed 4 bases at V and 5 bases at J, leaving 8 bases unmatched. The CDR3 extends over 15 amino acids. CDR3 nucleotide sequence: TGTGCCAGCAGCTCCCCGGGACAGGGAGGAACTGAAGCTTTCTTT. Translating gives CASSSPGQGGTEAFF.

The DNA of the CDR3 is TGTGCCAGTAGTAGCGGACCCAGGAATGAGCAGTTCTTC. Its translation: CASSSGPRNEQFF. This chain connects TRBV19 to TRBJ2-1; D not resolved. CDR3 size: 13 residues. In germline, CDR1 is LNHDA, CDR2 SQIVND (reference sequence). V was cut by 4 bases and J by 7 bases, with 11 bases left in between.

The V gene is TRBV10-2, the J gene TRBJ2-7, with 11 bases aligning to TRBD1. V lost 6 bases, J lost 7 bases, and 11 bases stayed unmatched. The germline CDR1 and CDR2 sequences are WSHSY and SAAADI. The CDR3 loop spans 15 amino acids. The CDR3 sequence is CASRSNSGTGGEQYF. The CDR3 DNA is TGCGCCAGCAGGTCGAATTCCGGGACAGGGGGTGAGCAGTACTTC.

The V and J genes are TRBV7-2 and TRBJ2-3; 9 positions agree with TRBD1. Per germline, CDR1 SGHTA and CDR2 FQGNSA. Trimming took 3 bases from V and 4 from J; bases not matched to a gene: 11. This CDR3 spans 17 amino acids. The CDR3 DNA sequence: TGTGCCAGCAGCTTGTCCCGACCGGGACAGGGCGCAGATACGCAGTATTTT. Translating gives CASSLSRPGQGADTQYF. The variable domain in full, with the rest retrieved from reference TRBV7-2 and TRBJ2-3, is GAGVSQSPSNKVTEKGKDVELRCDPISGHTALYWYRQSLGQGLEFLIYFQGNSAPDKSGLPSDRFSAERTGGSVSTLTIQRTQQEDSAVYLCASSLSRPGQGADTQYFGPGTRLTVL.

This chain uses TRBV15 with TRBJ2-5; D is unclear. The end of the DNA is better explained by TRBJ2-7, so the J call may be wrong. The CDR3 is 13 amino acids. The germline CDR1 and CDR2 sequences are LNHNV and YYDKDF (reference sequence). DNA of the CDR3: TGTGCCACCAGCAGAGATCCCCGCTACGAGCAGTACTTC. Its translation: CATSRDPRYEQYF.

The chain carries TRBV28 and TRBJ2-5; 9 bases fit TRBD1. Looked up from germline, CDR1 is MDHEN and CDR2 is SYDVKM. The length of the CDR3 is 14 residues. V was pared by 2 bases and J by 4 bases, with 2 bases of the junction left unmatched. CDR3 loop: CASSLDRGGETQYF. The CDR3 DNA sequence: TGTGCCAGCAGTTTAGACAGGGGGGGAGAGACCCAGTACTTC.